The 18 T cell receptor beta chains below come from one sample, sequenced in a study of cytomegalovirus exposure and HLA in healthy donors. Libraries were prepared by immunoSEQ multiplex PCR; TCRdb keeps only in-frame clonotypes and omits some of them. This table has 160,000 or so clones, 88% appearing once. Sequenced input: PBMCs. These receptors came from a man aged 18 to 30 in good health and CMV-seronegative.

The chain employs TRBV5-4 and TRBJ1-6; no clear D gene. This CDR3 contains 14 residues. V was cut by 4 bases and J by 7 bases, with 12 bases left in between. Germline CDR1 is SGHNT and CDR2 is YYREEE (reference sequence). The CDR3 DNA reads TGTGCCAGCAGCACCACAGCCTTCAATTCACCCCTCCACTTT. This codes for CASSTTAFNSPLHF. Variable domain in full (rest from reference TRBV5-4 and TRBJ1-6): ETGVTQSPTHLIKTRGQQVTLRCSSQSGHNTVSWYQQALGQGPQFIFQYYREEENGRGNFPPRFSGLQFPNYSSELNVNALELDDSALYLCASSTTAFNSPLHFGNGTRLTVT.

This clone was detected a few times. The gene calls are TRBV6-1 and TRBJ1-6, with a possible D match to TRBD1 (6 bases). This CDR3 is 17 amino acids long. Germline lookup yields CDR1 MNHNS and CDR2 SASEGT. V shed 2 bases and J shed 0 bases, with 11 bases lying between them. The CDR3 DNA sequence: TGTGCCAGCAGTGAACAGGGGATGGGCTCCTATAATTCACCCCTCCACTTT. This gives the protein CASSEQGMGSYNSPLHF.

The gene calls are TRBV11-2 and TRBJ2-5; weak D call: TRBD1 (6 bases). Germline CDR1 is SGHAT and CDR2 is FQNNGV. The CDR3 covers 14 residues. V was trimmed by 3 bases and J by 4 bases, leaving 12 bases between them. CDR3 nucleotides: TGTGCCAGCAGCTTCCGGACACAGGGAGAGACCCAGTACTTC. Protein: CASSFRTQGETQYF.

There are a few counts of this clone. This chain joins TRBV5-6 and TRBJ1-5, with TRBD1 matching 9 bases. The V gene's germline CDR1 is SGHDT and CDR2 YYEEEE. The length of the CDR3 is 15 residues. V lost 7 bases, J lost 3 bases, and 8 bases stayed unmatched. The CDR3 spells CASLLWDRDNQPQHF. CDR3 coding DNA: TGTGCCAGCTTACTCTGGGACAGGGACAATCAGCCCCAGCATTTT.

The chain's CDR3 is CASSYSGGLNNEQFF. In DNA, the CDR3 is TGTGCCAGCAGCTATAGCGGGGGCCTAAACAATGAGCAGTTCTTC. The chain recombines TRBV27 with TRBJ2-1, with 9 bases aligning to TRBD2. The CDR3 consists of 15 residues. V gave up 6 bases and J gave up 5 bases; unmatched junction bases: 8. Germline V lookup: CDR1 MNHEY, CDR2 SMNVEV (reference sequence).

This chain connects TRBV6-5 to TRBJ2-1, with a tentative D call TRBD2 (5 bases). The CDR3 is 12 residues long. V shed 8 bases and J shed 12 bases, with 17 bases lying between them. CDR1 MNHEY and CDR2 SVGAGI come from the germline V gene. The CDR3 bases are TGTGCCAGCGGACCGGACTCCCGTTGGCAGTTCTTC. It encodes CASGPDSRWQFF.

The chain links TRBV28 to TRBJ1-4; D ambiguous. V shed 3 bases and J shed 8 bases, with 16 bases lying between them. CDR3 length: 15 amino acids. The V gene's germline CDR1 is MDHEN and CDR2 SYDVKM. The CDR3 loop reads CASSFHTPRGEKLFF. CDR3 DNA sequence: TGTGCCAGCAGTTTCCACACCCCCCGCGGCGAAAAACTGTTTTTT. Complete variable domain (other parts from reference TRBV28 and TRBJ1-4): DVKVTQSSRYLVKRTGEKVFLECVQDMDHENMFWYRQDPGLGLRLIYFSYDVKMKEKGDIPEGYSVSREKKERFSLILESASTNQTSMYLCASSFHTPRGEKLFFGSGTQLSVL.

The chain uses TRBV27 and TRBJ2-1; D gene unclear. The germline V gene has CDR1 MNHEY and CDR2 SMNVEV (reference sequence). This CDR3 contains 14 residues. V was pared by 3 bases and J by 5 bases, with 11 bases between. CDR3 sequence: CASSFKQTNNEQFF. The CDR3 DNA follows: TGTGCCAGCAGTTTTAAGCAAACTAACAATGAGCAGTTCTTC.

The chain recombines TRBV7-9 with TRBJ2-1; TRBD2 matches 11 bases. This CDR3 has 16 amino acids. J gave up 7 bases and V 5 bases, and 10 bases lay outside the gene matches. Looked up from germline, CDR1 is SEHNR and CDR2 is FQNEAQ (reference sequence). The CDR3 here is CASSPPGLADLNEQFF. In nucleotides, the CDR3 is TGTGCCAGCAGCCCCCCGGGACTAGCGGACCTTAATGAGCAGTTCTTC.

The chain has TRBV4-1 and TRBJ1-2; D might be TRBD1 (6 bases). Trimming took off 3 bases at V and 6 bases at J, with 8 bases between the two ends. The CDR3 extends over 12 amino acids. Germline assignment: CDR1 MGHRA and CDR2 YSYEKL. The CDR3 loop is CASSQGADGYTF. In nucleotides, the CDR3 is TGCGCCAGCAGCCAGGGGGCGGATGGCTACACCTTC.

The genes are TRBV27 and TRBJ2-1; 8 positions agree with TRBD2. The germline V gene has CDR1 MNHEY and CDR2 SMNVEV (reference sequence). This CDR3 region has 15 residues. Trimming at V came to 5 bases and at J to 3 bases, leaving 6 bases not matched to a gene. The CDR3 loop is CASSRTSGGYNEQFF. The DNA for the CDR3 is TGTGCCAGCAGTCGCACTAGCGGAGGCTACAATGAGCAGTTCTTC.

This rearrangement joins TRBV27 to TRBJ1-1; tentatively, D is TRBD1 (6 bases). Deletions cut 5 bases from V and 12 bases from J, with 22 bases between. Germline V CDR1 and CDR2: MNHEY, SMNVEV (reference sequence). This CDR3 comprises 14 residues. The CDR3 region has the DNA TGTGCCAGCAGTCCCATCGGGGGGGCAGGGAAAACTTTCTTT. Amino acids: CASSPIGGAGKTFF.

The genes are TRBV10-3 and TRBJ1-3, with 7 bases aligning to TRBD1. Germline CDR1 ENHRY, CDR2 SYGVKD. Trimming took 4 bases from V and 3 from J; bases not matched to a gene: 9. This CDR3 has 16 residues. CDR3 in amino acids: CAISGIDRDGGNTIYF. CDR3 bases: TGTGCCATCAGTGGGATTGACAGGGACGGTGGAAACACCATATATTTT.

This clone was recorded only once. In DNA form, the CDR3 reads TGTGCCAGCAGTTTATCTCCCTTGGGACTCGTCAATGAAAAACTGTTTTTT. Translated: CASSLSPLGLVNEKLFF. The chain employs TRBV27 and TRBJ1-4, with D perhaps TRBD1 (5 bases). CDR3 length equals 17 residues. Trimming removed 0 bases from V and 5 bases from J, with 16 bases in between. Per the germline V gene, CDR1 is MNHEY and CDR2 is SMNVEV (reference sequence).

The J gene is TRBJ1-3, the V gene TRBV11-2; D is unclear. The CDR3 is 16 residues long. V was trimmed by 0 bases and J by 4 bases, leaving 13 bases between them. The V gene's germline CDR1 is SGHAT and CDR2 FQNNGV. The CDR3 region has the DNA TGTGCCAGCAGCTTAGATGAGAACCAACGCGGAAACACCATATATTTT. It yields the protein CASSLDENQRGNTIYF.

The chain has TRBV7-2 and TRBJ1-2; D is undetermined. Germline V lookup: CDR1 SGHTA, CDR2 FQGNSA. The CDR3 has 14 residues. Trimming took off 10 bases at V and 0 bases at J, with 15 bases between the two ends. CDR3 coding DNA: TGTGCCACCTCTACCCGCGCTTCTAACTATGGCTACACCTTC. Amino acid sequence: CATSTRASNYGYTF. Supplemented by reference TRBV7-2 and TRBJ1-2, the full variable domain reads GAGVSQSPSNKVTEKGKDVELRCDPISGHTALYWYRQSLGQGLEFLIYFQGNSAPDKSGLPSDRFSAERTGGSVSTLTIQRTQQEDSAVYLCATSTRASNYGYTFGSGTRLTVV.

The gene calls are TRBV7-2 and TRBJ2-1; TRBD1 matches at 8 bases. The CDR3 consists of 15 residues. Germline CDR1 and CDR2: SGHTA and FQGNSA. V shed 5 bases, J shed 6 bases, and the junction held 9 bases outside the gene matches. The CDR3 nucleotides read TGTGCCAGCAGCCGAAACGGACAGGGAGGCAATGAGCAGTTCTTC. Translation gives CASSRNGQGGNEQFF.

This clone was recorded many times. The chain has TRBV19 and TRBJ2-5; 8 nucleotides line up with TRBD1. J gave up 2 bases and V 4 bases, and 9 bases lay outside the gene matches. CDR1 LNHDA and CDR2 SQIVND come from the germline V gene (reference sequence). The CDR3 covers 16 residues. In DNA form, the CDR3 reads TGTGCCAGTAGTACAGGGGGCCGTGGTTGGCAAGAGACCCAGTACTTC. Translation: CASSTGGRGWQETQYF.